Shown below are 25 T cell receptor beta chains from a single sample sequenced in a study of T cell responses to AZD1222 COVID-19 vaccine. Here immunoSEQ multiplex PCR was the method, and the copy in TCRdb shows in-frame clones only, minus some. The table includes some 150,000 clones, 80% to 90% detected once. This sample comprised peripheral blood, obtained on day 0 of AZD1222 vaccination. The receptors were sampled from an adult in good health.

J is TRBJ2-1 and V is TRBV20-1; 7 nucleotides align to TRBD2. The V gene's germline CDR1 is DFQATT and CDR2 SNEGSKA (reference sequence). V dropped 5 bases and J dropped 10; count of bases not matched to a gene: 5. This CDR3 contains 11 residues. The CDR3 reads CSARDYQEQFF. The CDR3 DNA reads as TGCAGTGCTCGGGACTACCAAGAGCAGTTCTTC.

The rearrangement joins TRBV2 to TRBJ1-4, with D tentatively TRBD1 (5 bases). Germline values: CDR1 SNHLY, CDR2 FYNNEI. CDR3 length equals 13 residues. Trimming removed 8 bases at V and 7 bases at J, with 14 bases between. CDR3 coding DNA: TGTGCCAGCCTGGGGACCCTTGGTGAAAAACTGTTTTTT. Translating gives CASLGTLGEKLFF.

This clone appeared a single time. The CDR3 DNA reads as TGTGCCAGCAGCCGCCCCGGGACAGGGGGCTACGAGCAGTACTTC. This encodes CASSRPGTGGYEQYF. V and J are TRBV5-6 and TRBJ2-7, with TRBD1 identical over 11 bases. V dropped 4 bases and J dropped 3; count of bases not matched to a gene: 6. This CDR3 contains 15 residues. CDR1 SGHDT and CDR2 YYEEEE come from the germline V gene.

The rearrangement uses TRBV24-1 and TRBJ2-1, with unresolved D. The CDR3 is made up of 14 amino acids. Germline V gene sequence: CDR1 KGHDR, CDR2 SFDVKD. The V and J ends lost 7 bases and 7 bases respectively, with 16 bases between them. CDR3 amino acids: CATSLGVSSNEQFF. The CDR3, as DNA: TGTGCCACCAGCCTCGGAGTATCTAGTAATGAGCAGTTCTTC.

This chain joins TRBV19 and TRBJ2-2; D may be TRBD2 (5 bases). Germline V gene sequence: CDR1 LNHDA, CDR2 SQIVND (reference sequence). Trimming removed 7 bases from V and 0 bases from J, with 12 bases in between. This CDR3 contains 15 residues. Here the CDR3 DNA reads TGTGCCAGTACCCCGCCGGGGACGAACACCGGGGAGCTGTTTTTT. Amino acids: CASTPPGTNTGELFF.

This clone appeared a single time. The CDR3 coding sequence is TGTGCCAGCAGGGAAGACTATGGCTACACCTTC. Translated: CASREDYGYTF. V and J are TRBV28 and TRBJ1-2; D uncertain. Germline CDR1 reads MDHEN; CDR2 reads SYDVKM. The CDR3 has 11 amino acids. The V and J ends lost 6 bases and 3 bases respectively, with 5 bases between them.

The chain uses TRBV7-6 and TRBJ2-7, with TRBD1 matching over 9 bases. Trimming took 4 bases from V and 7 from J; bases not matched to a gene: 11. Looked up from germline, CDR1 is SGHVS and CDR2 is FNYEAQ. CDR3 size: 15 residues. The CDR3 loop is CASSSQGQGLGEQYF. The CDR3 DNA is TGTGCCAGCAGCTCTCAAGGACAGGGGCTAGGAGAGCAGTACTTC.

This clone showed up just once. V usage is TRBV7-2 and J usage is TRBJ1-1; D is unresolved. Germline-derived CDR1 and CDR2 are SGHTA and FQGNSA. The CDR3 contains 14 residues. V was trimmed by 2 bases and J by 4 bases, leaving 11 bases between them. The CDR3 is CASSLKAWGTEAFF. The CDR3 bases are TGTGCCAGCAGCTTAAAGGCCTGGGGCACTGAAGCTTTCTTT.

The rearrangement uses TRBV3-1 (or the pseudogene TRBV3-2) and TRBJ1-1; D uncertain. This CDR3 comprises 13 residues. The V gene's germline CDR1 is LGHDT and CDR2 YNNKEL (reference sequence). Deletions cut 4 bases from V and 3 bases from J, with 9 bases between. CDR3 DNA: TGTGCCAGCAGCCGGCAGAGGGACACTGAAGCTTTCTTT. Translation gives CASSRQRDTEAFF.

The CDR3 DNA sequence: TGTGCCAGCAGCCAAGATCGAGGGACAGTCTACAATGAGCAGTTCTTC. This gives the protein CASSQDRGTVYNEQFF. The chain combines TRBV14 with TRBJ2-1; 7 bases align to TRBD1. The germline CDR1 and CDR2 sequences are SGHDN and FVKESK. This CDR3 spans 16 amino acids. V dropped 0 bases and J dropped 3; count of bases not matched to a gene: 5.

The V and J genes are TRBV19 and TRBJ1-2; the D gene is possibly TRBD1 (6 bases). V was cut by 6 bases and J by 3 bases, with 17 bases left in between. CDR3 length equals 15 residues. Germline V CDR1 and CDR2: LNHDA, SQIVND (reference sequence). CDR3: CASRQTGLGDYGYTF. CDR3 DNA sequence: TGTGCCAGTAGACAAACAGGGTTGGGGGACTATGGCTACACCTTC.

The chain has TRBV5-1 and TRBJ2-1; tentative D call: TRBD1 (6 bases). This CDR3 comprises 14 residues. Trimming shortened V by 0 bases and J by 4 bases, and 8 bases separated the two germline ends. Germline V CDR1 and CDR2: SGHRS, YFSETQ. The CDR3 DNA reads TGCGCCAGCAGCTTGGGACAGGTGTACAATGAGCAGTTCTTC. Its protein is CASSLGQVYNEQFF. The variable domain in full, with the rest retrieved from reference TRBV5-1 and TRBJ2-1, is KAGVTQTPRYLIKTRGQQVTLSCSPISGHRSVSWYQQTPGQGLQFLFEYFSETQRNKGNFPGRFSGRQFSNSRSEMNVSTLELGDSALYLCASSLGQVYNEQFFGPGTRLTVL.

The rearrangement joins TRBV2 to TRBJ2-7; TRBD1 might be the D (7 bases). Trimming took off 4 bases at V and 6 bases at J, with 16 bases between the two ends. This CDR3 region has 14 residues. Germline lookup yields CDR1 SNHLY and CDR2 FYNNEI. Here the CDR3 reads CASSGGGGGSEQYF. CDR3 nucleotides: TGTGCCAGCAGTGGAGGAGGAGGGGGCAGCGAGCAGTACTTC.

The chain couples TRBV11-2 to TRBJ1-2; tentatively, D is TRBD1 (5 bases). V lost 5 bases and J 6 bases, leaving 13 bases between the germline ends. Germline V lookup: CDR1 SGHAT, CDR2 FQNNGV. The CDR3 consists of 13 residues. The CDR3 DNA sequence: TGTGCCAGCAGCCGAGCGGGGGGGGATGGCTACACCTTC. It specifies CASSRAGGDGYTF.

The J gene is TRBJ1-1, the V gene TRBV29-1; perhaps TRBD1 as D (6 bases). V dropped 3 bases and J dropped 4 bases, with 12 bases sitting between them. This CDR3 contains 13 residues. The V gene's germline CDR1 is SQVTM and CDR2 ANQGSEA. As DNA, the CDR3 is TGCAGCGTTGATCTGGGGGCGGCCACTGAAGCTTTCTTT. It translates to CSVDLGAATEAFF.

This rearrangement joins TRBV5-1 to TRBJ2-4; 7 positions match TRBD1. CDR1 SGHRS and CDR2 YFSETQ come from the germline V gene. J lost 8 bases, V lost 2 bases, and 10 bases had no gene match. This CDR3 is 15 amino acids long. The CDR3 reads CASSLVQGEGDIQYF. The DNA of the CDR3 is TGCGCCAGCAGCTTAGTTCAGGGGGAAGGGGACATTCAGTACTTC. Together with reference TRBV5-1 and TRBJ2-4, the CDR3 gives the full variable domain: KAGVTQTPRYLIKTRGQQVTLSCSPISGHRSVSWYQQTPGQGLQFLFEYFSETQRNKGNFPGRFSGRQFSNSRSEMNVSTLELGDSALYLCASSLVQGEGDIQYFGAGTRLSVL.

The chain is built from TRBV30 and TRBJ2-7, with unresolved D. V shed 3 bases and J shed 6 bases, with 15 bases lying between them. There are 13 residues in the CDR3. CDR1 GTSNPN and CDR2 SVGIG come from the germline V gene (reference sequence). The CDR3 coding sequence is TGTGCCTGGAGACGGCCCTCTACCGCCGAGCAGTACTTC. It yields the protein CAWRRPSTAEQYF.

CDR3 loop: CASSLRDSANYGYTF. In DNA form, the CDR3 reads TGTGCCAGCTCACTCCGGGACAGCGCTAACTATGGCTACACCTTC. The rearrangement joins TRBV18 to TRBJ1-2; 7 bases fit TRBD1. The CDR3 loop spans 15 amino acids. CDR1 and CDR2 (germline): KGHSH, LQKENI. J was trimmed by 0 bases and V by 4 bases; bases with no gene match: 5.

V and J are TRBV7-9 and TRBJ1-2; 9 nucleotides line up with TRBD1. Germline V lookup: CDR1 SEHNR, CDR2 FQNEAQ (reference sequence). J gave up 8 bases and V 5 bases, and 6 bases lay outside the gene matches. This CDR3 has 13 amino acids. CDR3 sequence reads: CASSRDRALGYTF. DNA of the CDR3: TGTGCCAGCAGCCGGGACAGGGCCCTCGGCTACACCTTC. Full variable domain (remainder filled in from reference TRBV7-9 and TRBJ1-2): DTGVSQNPRHKITKRGQNVTFRCDPISEHNRLYWYRQTLGQGPEFLTYFQNEAQLEKSRLLSDRFSAERPKGSFSTLEIQRTEQGDSAMYLCASSRDRALGYTFGSGTRLTVV.

This clone was observed a single time. The V gene is TRBV7-2, the J gene TRBJ1-5; D gene uncertain. Trimming removed 4 bases at V and 0 bases at J, with 10 bases between. CDR3 length: 15 residues. Germline V gene data show CDR1 as SGHTA and CDR2 as FQGNSA. The CDR3 sequence: CASSSQRHSNQPQHF. As DNA, the CDR3 is TGTGCCAGCAGCTCTCAGAGACATAGCAATCAGCCCCAGCATTTT.

The rearrangement uses TRBV5-1 and TRBJ1-1; no clear D. Per the germline V gene, CDR1 is SGHRS and CDR2 is YFSETQ. This CDR3 is built from 14 residues. Deletions cut 0 bases from V and 5 bases from J, with 11 bases between. CDR3 region: CASSLEGLGTEAFF. Written as DNA, the CDR3 is TGCGCCAGCAGCTTGGAAGGGTTGGGGACTGAAGCTTTCTTT.

The chain has TRBV19 and TRBJ2-7; possibly TRBD1 for D (6 bases). This CDR3 is 15 amino acids long. Germline CDR1 reads LNHDA; CDR2 reads SQIVND (reference sequence). Deletions cut 4 bases from V and 1 base from J, with 14 bases between. CDR3 DNA: TGTGCCAGTAGTACCAAGGGGGTCTATTCCTACGAGCAGTACTTC. Amino acids: CASSTKGVYSYEQYF.

The chain employs TRBV7-2 and TRBJ1-2; 8 bases are a match to TRBD1. Germline CDR1 is SGHTA and CDR2 is FQGNSA. The trim removed 6 bases at V and 1 base at J, leaving 7 bases unmatched. The CDR3 runs to 15 residues. CDR3 nucleotides: TGTGCCAGCAGGTCCATGACAGGGGATAACTATGGCTACACCTTC. This sequence encodes CASRSMTGDNYGYTF.

V usage is TRBV19 and J usage is TRBJ1-2; unclear D gene. The CDR3 has 13 residues. From germline, CDR1 is LNHDA and CDR2 SQIVND (reference sequence). Trimming removed 7 bases from V and 8 bases from J, with 17 bases in between. The CDR3 sequence: CASNAVSPWGYTF. In DNA, the CDR3 is TGTGCCAGTAACGCGGTCAGTCCCTGGGGCTACACCTTC.

This chain links TRBV27 with TRBJ1-2, with a possible D match to TRBD1 (6 bases). In germline, CDR1 is MNHEY, CDR2 SMNVEV (reference sequence). The CDR3 loop spans 15 amino acids. Trimming took off 5 bases at V and 6 bases at J, with 19 bases between the two ends. The CDR3 region has the DNA TGTGCCAGCAGTCCCGGACAGATTCTCCATAATGGCTACACCTTC. It codes for CASSPGQILHNGYTF.